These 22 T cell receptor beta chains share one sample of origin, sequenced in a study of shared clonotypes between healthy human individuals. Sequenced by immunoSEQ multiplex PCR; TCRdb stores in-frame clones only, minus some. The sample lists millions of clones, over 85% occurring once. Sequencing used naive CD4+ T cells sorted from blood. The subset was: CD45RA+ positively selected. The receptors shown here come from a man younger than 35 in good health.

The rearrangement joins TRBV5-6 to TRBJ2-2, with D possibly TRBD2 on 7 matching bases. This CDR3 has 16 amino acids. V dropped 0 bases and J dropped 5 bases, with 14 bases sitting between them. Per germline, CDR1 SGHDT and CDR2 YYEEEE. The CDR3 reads CASSLAGGLTTGELFF. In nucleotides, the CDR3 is TGTGCCAGCAGCTTGGCCGGGGGGCTCACGACCGGGGAGCTGTTTTTT.

The CDR3 nucleotides are TGTGCCATCAGTGAGGTATACGAGCAGTACTTC. It yields the protein CAISEVYEQYF. The chain combines TRBV10-3 with TRBJ2-7; D remains unclear. V lost 2 bases and J lost 4, with 3 bases in between. CDR1 and CDR2 from the germline V gene are ENHRY and SYGVKD. The CDR3 runs 11 residues.

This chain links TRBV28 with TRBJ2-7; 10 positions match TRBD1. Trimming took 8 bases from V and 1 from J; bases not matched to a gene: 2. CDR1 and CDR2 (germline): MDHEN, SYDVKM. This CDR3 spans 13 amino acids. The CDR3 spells CASGDRGSYEQYF. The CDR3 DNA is TGTGCCAGCGGGGACAGGGGATCCTACGAGCAGTACTTC.

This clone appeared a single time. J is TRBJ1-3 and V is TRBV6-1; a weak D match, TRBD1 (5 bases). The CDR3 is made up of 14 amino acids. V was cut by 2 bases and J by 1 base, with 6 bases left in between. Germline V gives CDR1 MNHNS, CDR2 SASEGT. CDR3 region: CASSEQGSGNTIYF. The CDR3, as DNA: TGTGCCAGCAGTGAACAGGGATCTGGAAACACCATATATTTT.

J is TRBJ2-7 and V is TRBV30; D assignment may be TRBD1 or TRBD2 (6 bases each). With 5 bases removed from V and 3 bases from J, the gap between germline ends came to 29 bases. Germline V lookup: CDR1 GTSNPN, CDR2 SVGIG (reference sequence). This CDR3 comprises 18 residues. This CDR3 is CAWAAVVGGPIGVYEQYF. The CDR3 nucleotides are TGTGCCTGGGCCGCTGTGGTGGGGGGCCCAATCGGGGTCTACGAGCAGTACTTC. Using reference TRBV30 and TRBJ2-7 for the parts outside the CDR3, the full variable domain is SQTIHQWPATLVQPVGSPLSLECTVEGTSNPNLYWYRQAAGRGLQLLFYSVGIGQISSEVPQNLSASRPQDRQFILSSKKLLLSDSGFYLCAWAAVVGGPIGVYEQYFGPGTRLTVT.

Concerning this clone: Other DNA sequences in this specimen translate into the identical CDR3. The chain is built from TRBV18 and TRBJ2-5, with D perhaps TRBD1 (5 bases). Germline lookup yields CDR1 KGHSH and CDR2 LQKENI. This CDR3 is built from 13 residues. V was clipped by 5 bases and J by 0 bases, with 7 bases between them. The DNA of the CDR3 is TGTGCCAGCTCAAGGGGTTACCAAGAGACCCAGTACTTC. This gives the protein CASSRGYQETQYF. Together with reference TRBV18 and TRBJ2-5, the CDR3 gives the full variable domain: NAGVMQNPRHLVRRRGQEARLRCSPMKGHSHVYWYRQLPEEGLKFMVYLQKENIIDESGMPKERFSAEFPKEGPSILRIQQVVRGDSAAYFCASSRGYQETQYFGPGTRLLVL.

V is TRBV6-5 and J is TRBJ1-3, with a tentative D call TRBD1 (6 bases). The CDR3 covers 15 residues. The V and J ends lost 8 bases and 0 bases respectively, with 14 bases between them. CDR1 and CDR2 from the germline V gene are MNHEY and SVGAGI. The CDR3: CASARKGVSGNTIYF. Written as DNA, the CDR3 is TGTGCCAGCGCGAGAAAGGGGGTCTCTGGAAACACCATATATTTT.

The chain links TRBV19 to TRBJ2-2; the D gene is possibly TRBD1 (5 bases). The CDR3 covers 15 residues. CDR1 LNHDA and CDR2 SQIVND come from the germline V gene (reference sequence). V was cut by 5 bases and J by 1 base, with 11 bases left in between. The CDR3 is CASSSPGMNTGELFF. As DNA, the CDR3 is TGTGCCAGTAGTTCCCCAGGGATGAACACCGGGGAGCTGTTTTTT. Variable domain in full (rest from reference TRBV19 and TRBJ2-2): DGGITQSPKYLFRKEGQNVTLSCEQNLNHDAMYWYRQDPGQGLRLIYYSQIVNDFQKGDIAEGYSVSREKKESFPLTVTSAQKNPTAFYLCASSSPGMNTGELFFGEGSRLTVL.

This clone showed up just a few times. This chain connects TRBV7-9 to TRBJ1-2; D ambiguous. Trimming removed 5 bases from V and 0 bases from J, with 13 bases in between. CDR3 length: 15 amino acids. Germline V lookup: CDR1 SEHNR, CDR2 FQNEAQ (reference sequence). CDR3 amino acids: CASSTTRFSNYGYTF. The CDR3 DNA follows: TGTGCCAGCAGCACCACACGGTTCTCTAACTATGGCTACACCTTC.

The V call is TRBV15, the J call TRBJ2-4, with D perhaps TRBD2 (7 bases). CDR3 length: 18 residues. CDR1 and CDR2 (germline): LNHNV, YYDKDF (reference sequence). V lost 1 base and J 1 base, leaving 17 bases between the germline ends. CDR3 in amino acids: CATSRAGGGQAAKNIQYF. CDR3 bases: TGTGCCACCAGCAGAGCTGGGGGGGGGCAGGCGGCCAAAAACATTCAGTACTTC.

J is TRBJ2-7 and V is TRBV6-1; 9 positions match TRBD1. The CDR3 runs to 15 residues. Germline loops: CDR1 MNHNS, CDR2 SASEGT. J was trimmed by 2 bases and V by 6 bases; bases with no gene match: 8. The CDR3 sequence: CASSTIRDRAYEQYF. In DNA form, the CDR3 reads TGTGCCAGCAGCACTATCCGGGACAGGGCCTACGAGCAGTACTTC.

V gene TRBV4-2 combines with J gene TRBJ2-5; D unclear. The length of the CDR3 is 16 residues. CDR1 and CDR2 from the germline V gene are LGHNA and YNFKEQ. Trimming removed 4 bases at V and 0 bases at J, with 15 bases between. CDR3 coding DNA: TGTGCCAGCAGCCCTTCAGGATCGGCTTACCAAGAGACCCAGTACTTC. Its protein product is CASSPSGSAYQETQYF.

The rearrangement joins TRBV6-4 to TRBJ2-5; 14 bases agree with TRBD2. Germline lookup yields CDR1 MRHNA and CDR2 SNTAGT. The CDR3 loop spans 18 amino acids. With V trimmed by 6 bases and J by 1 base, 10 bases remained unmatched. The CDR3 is CASSPNGLAGGPQETQYF. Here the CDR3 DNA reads TGTGCCAGCAGCCCAAACGGACTAGCGGGGGGCCCCCAAGAGACCCAGTACTTC.

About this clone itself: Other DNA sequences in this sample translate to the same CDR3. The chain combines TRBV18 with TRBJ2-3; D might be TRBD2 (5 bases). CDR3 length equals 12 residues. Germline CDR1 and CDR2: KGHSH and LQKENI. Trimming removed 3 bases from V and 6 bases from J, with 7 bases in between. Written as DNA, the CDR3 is TGTGCCAGCTCACCCTCGGGGGATACGCAGTATTTT. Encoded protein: CASSPSGDTQYF.

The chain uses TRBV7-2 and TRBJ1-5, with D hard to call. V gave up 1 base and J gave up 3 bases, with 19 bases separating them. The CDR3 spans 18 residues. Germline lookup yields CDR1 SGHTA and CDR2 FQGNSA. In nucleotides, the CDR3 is TGTGCCAGCAGCTTAGTCGGCGGCAGAGGGAACCCCAATCAGCCCCAGCATTTT. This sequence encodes CASSLVGGRGNPNQPQHF.

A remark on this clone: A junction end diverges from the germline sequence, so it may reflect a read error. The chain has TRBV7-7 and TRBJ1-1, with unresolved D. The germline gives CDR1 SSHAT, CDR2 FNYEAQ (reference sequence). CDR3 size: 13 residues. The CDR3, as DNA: TGTGCTAGCAGCACGAACCGGGACACTGAAGCTTTCTTT. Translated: CASSTNRDTEAFF.

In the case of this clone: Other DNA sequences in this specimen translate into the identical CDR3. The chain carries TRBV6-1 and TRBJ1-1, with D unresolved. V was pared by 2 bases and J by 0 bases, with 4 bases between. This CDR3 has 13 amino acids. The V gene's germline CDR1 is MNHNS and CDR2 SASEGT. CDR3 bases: TGTGCCAGCAGTGAAATTATGAACACTGAAGCTTTCTTT. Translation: CASSEIMNTEAFF.

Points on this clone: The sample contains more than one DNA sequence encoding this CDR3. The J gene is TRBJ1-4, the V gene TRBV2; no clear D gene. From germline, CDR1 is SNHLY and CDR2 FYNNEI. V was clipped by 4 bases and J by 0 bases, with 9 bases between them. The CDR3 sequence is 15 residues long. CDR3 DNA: TGTGCCAGCAGTGGGCAGGCAGCAACTAATGAAAAACTGTTTTTT. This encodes CASSGQAATNEKLFF.

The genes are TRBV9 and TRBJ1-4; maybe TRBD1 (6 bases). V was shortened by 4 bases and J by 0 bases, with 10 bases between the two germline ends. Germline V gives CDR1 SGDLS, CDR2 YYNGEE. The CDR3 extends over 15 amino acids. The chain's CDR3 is CASSLQGTTNEKLFF. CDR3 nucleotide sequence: TGTGCCAGCAGCCTACAGGGTACAACTAATGAAAAACTGTTTTTT.

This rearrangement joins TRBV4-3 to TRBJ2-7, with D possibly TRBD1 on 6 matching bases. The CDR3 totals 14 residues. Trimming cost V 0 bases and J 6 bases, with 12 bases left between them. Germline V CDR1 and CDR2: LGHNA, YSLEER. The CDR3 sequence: CASSQDLGAGEQYF. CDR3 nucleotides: TGCGCCAGCAGCCAAGATTTGGGGGCAGGCGAGCAGTACTTC.

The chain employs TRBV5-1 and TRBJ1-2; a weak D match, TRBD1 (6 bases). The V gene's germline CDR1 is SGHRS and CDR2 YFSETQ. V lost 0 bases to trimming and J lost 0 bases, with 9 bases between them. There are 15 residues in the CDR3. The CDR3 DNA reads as TGCGCCAGCAGCTTGGCGGGGGCCCCTAACTATGGCTACACCTTC. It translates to CASSLAGAPNYGYTF.

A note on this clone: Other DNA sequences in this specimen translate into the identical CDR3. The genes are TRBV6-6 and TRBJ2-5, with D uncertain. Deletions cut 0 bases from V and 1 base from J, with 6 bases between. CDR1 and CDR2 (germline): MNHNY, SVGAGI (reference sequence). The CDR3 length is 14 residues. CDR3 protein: CASSYSGSQETQYF. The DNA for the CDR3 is TGTGCCAGCAGTTACTCGGGGTCCCAAGAGACCCAGTACTTC.